A single sample gave rise to the 10 T cell receptor beta chains below, sequenced in a study of T cells in Graves' hyperthyroidism and ophthalmopathy. Amplification yielded TCR beta CDR3 regions, with RNA transcripts as the source. Primed by the HTBI set, a first-round RT-PCR was run on the TCR CDR3. TCRdb ran MiXCR on the multiplex PCR reads and lists one entry per CDR3 protein. The repertoire includes about 840,000 distinct CDR3 sequences, 38% of them detected once, and approximately 10% sits in the top ten. Sequenced sample: blood. All receptors derive from a man younger than 35 with Graves' hyperthyroidism.

CDR3 DNA sequence: TGCGCCAGCAGCATTACAAATCAGGGGACTGAAGCTTTCTTT. Translating it yields CASSITNQGTEAFF. The chain has TRBV5-1 and TRBJ1-1; D is possibly TRBD1 (6 bases). Per germline, CDR1 SGHRS and CDR2 YFSETQ. V was clipped by 4 bases and J by 5 bases, with 15 bases between them. This CDR3 contains 14 residues.

Note on this clonotype: Given a much more abundant clone one base away, this may be a read error. The chain combines TRBV7-2 with TRBJ1-5; possibly TRBD1 for D (5 bases). The CDR3 sequence is 15 residues long. Germline V lookup: CDR1 SGHTA, CDR2 FQGNSA. The CDR3 nucleotides are TGTTCCAGCAGCCCCACGGTTGGCGGGGGTCAGCCCCAGCATTTT. Amino acids: CSSSPTVGGGQPQHF.

V gene TRBV7-9 combines with J gene TRBJ1-1; D possibly corresponds to TRBD1 (5 bases). This CDR3 contains 11 residues. The germline CDR1 and CDR2 sequences are SEHNR and FQNEAQ (reference sequence). Deletions cut 5 bases from V and 10 bases from J, with 11 bases between. The CDR3 here is CASSGRGVAFF. The DNA for the CDR3 is TGTGCCAGCAGCGGCAGAGGGGTAGCTTTCTTT.

In its sample, this clonotype was seen many times. The rearrangement links TRBV2 to TRBJ1-5; D is unresolved. The CDR3 is 14 residues long. Germline lookup yields CDR1 SNHLY and CDR2 FYNNEI. The germline V and J ends were trimmed by 6 bases and 0 bases, with 9 bases remaining between them. The CDR3 sequence: CASRFGISNQPQHF. The CDR3 coding sequence is TGTGCCAGCAGATTCGGAATTAGCAATCAGCCCCAGCATTTT.

On this clonotype itself: This clone may be a read error of a much larger clone one base away. The CDR3 region is CASGTATSNYGYTF. CDR3 DNA sequence: TGTGCCAGCGGGACTGCCACAAGCAACTATGGCTACACCTTC. The V gene is TRBV2, the J gene TRBJ1-2; weak D call: TRBD1 (5 bases). The CDR3 runs to 14 residues. V lost 8 bases and J lost 2, with 15 bases in between. In germline, CDR1 is SNHLY, CDR2 FYNNEI.

This chain joins TRBV6-1 and TRBJ1-4; no definite D call. The ends were cut back, 6 bases at V and 8 bases at J, with 19 bases in the middle. The CDR3 sequence is 15 residues long. Germline assignment: CDR1 MNHNS and CDR2 SASEGT. CDR3 coding DNA: TGTGCCAGCAGCCAAGAGGAAACGATGGAGGAAAAACTGTTTTTT. This codes for CASSQEETMEEKLFF.

This clonotype was recorded many times. The gene calls are TRBV9 and TRBJ1-1; no reliable D call. V was clipped by 3 bases and J by 7 bases, with 19 bases between them. The germline V gene has CDR1 SGDLS and CDR2 YYNGEE. The CDR3 is 15 residues long. The CDR3 sequence is CASSAVEGYQSEAFF. CDR3 nucleotide sequence: TGTGCCAGCAGCGCCGTAGAAGGGTATCAGAGTGAAGCTTTCTTT.

This clonotype has at least ten counts. The rearrangement uses TRBV7-6 and TRBJ1-5, with D perhaps matching TRBD1 (5 bases). Germline loops: CDR1 SGHVS, CDR2 FNYEAQ. There are 13 residues in the CDR3. V lost 5 bases and J 7 bases, leaving 12 bases between the germline ends. The CDR3 nucleotides are TGTGCCAGCAGCCCCTCTGACAGACAGCCCCAGCATTTT. Translated, it gives CASSPSDRQPQHF.

The table lists this clonotype with many counts. This rearrangement joins TRBV9 to TRBJ1-2, with D uncertain. V was clipped by 4 bases and J by 2 bases, with 12 bases between them. From germline, CDR1 is SGDLS and CDR2 YYNGEE. The CDR3 spans 14 residues. The DNA for the CDR3 is TGTGCCAGCAGCCAGGACGGGAGGAACTATGGCTACACCTTC. Amino acids: CASSQDGRNYGYTF. Using reference TRBV9 and TRBJ1-2 for the parts outside the CDR3, the full variable domain is DSGVTQTPKHLITATGQRVTLRCSPRSGDLSVYWYQQSLDQGLQFLIQYYNGEERAKGNILERFSAQQFPDLHSELNLSSLELGDSALYFCASSQDGRNYGYTFGSGTRLTVV.

About this clonotype itself: This sequence may be a read error, since a much larger clone differs from it by one base. The V call is TRBV14, the J call TRBJ2-7, with no clear D. Germline CDR1 is SGHDN and CDR2 is FVKESK. The CDR3 runs 13 residues. CDR3 loop: CARSQDSLYEQYF. Here the CDR3 DNA reads TGTGCCAGGAGCCAAGATAGCCTTTACGAGCAGTACTTC.